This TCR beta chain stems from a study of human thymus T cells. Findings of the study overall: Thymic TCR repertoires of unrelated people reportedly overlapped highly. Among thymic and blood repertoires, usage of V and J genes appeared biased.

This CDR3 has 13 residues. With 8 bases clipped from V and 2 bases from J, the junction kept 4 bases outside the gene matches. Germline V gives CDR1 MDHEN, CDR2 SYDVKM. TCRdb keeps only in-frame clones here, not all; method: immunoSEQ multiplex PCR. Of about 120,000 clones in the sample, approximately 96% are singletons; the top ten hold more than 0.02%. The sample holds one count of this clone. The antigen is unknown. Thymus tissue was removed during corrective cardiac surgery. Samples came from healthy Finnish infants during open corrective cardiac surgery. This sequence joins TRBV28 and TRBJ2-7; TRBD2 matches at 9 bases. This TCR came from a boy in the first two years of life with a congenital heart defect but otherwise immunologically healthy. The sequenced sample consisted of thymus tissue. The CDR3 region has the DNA TGTGCCAGCGGCGGCGGGGGGGCCTACGAGCAGTACTTC. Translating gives CASGGGGAYEQYF.